This T cell receptor (beta chain) came from a study of tumor and adjacent non-tumor tissue in lung cancer. Three rounds of nested PCR, following a modified ARM-PCR protocol, produced the TCRbeta library. Each CDR3 protein is one row after TCRdb ran MiXCR on the multiplex PCR reads. Here the sample spans around 60,000 distinct CDR3 sequences, about 61% being singletons. This sample's RNA came from whole unsorted tissue. Distant lung tissue was collected more than 3 cm away from the tumor edge. The germline CDR1 and CDR2 sequences are SGHAT and FQDESV (reference sequence). CDR3 length equals 17 residues. V gave up 5 bases and J gave up 6 bases, with 23 bases separating them. This clonotype has a single count.

The sequence derives from a man between 65 and 79 years old with non-small cell lung cancer. The chain joins TRBV11-1 to TRBJ2-1, with a tentative D call TRBD2 (5 bases). Source material: distant non-tumor lung tissue. The CDR3 protein is CASSLGQRPDQINEQFF. CDR3 DNA sequence: TGTGCCAGCAGCCTTGGGCAGCGGCCGGACCAAATCAATGAGCAGTTCTTC. Full variable domain (rest looked up from reference TRBV11-1 and TRBJ2-1): EAEVAQSPRYKITEKSQAVAFWCDPISGHATLYWYRQILGQGPELLVQFQDESVVDDSQLPKDRFSAERLKGVDSTLKIQPAELGDSAMYLCASSLGQRPDQINEQFFGPGTRLTVL.